Listed below are T cell receptor beta chains from one sample, sequenced in a study of OX40 agonist ivuxolimab in advanced cancers. Clones were read by immunoSEQ multiplex PCR, and TCRdb kept only the in-frame ones, dropping some. The table includes around 11,000 clones, roughly 80% detected once. The source material was CD4+ or CD8+ T cells sorted from blood, sampled in a trial of the OX40 agonist ivuxolimab. The receptors shown here come from an adult with an advanced solid tumor such as melanoma, head and neck, liver or kidney cancer. Both conserved end residues are part of each CDR3. Clone size is shown for a subset of rows, as once, few, many or a class of expanded clone.

>TRBV6-5|.|14|TRBJ2-7
CASSWAGKTYEQYF
>TRBV4-2|.|15|TRBJ2-7
CASSQDIEGAYEQYF
>TRBV4-3|medium-sized|16|TRBJ2-7
CASSQDSGTSPNEQYF
>TRBV6-5|once|14|TRBJ1-5
CASRATGDLSAQHF
>TRBV7-8|.|15|TRBJ1-5
CASSRTGAGNQPQHF
>TRBV11-2|.|11|TRBJ2-1
CASSSPHEQFF
>TRBV28|.|13|TRBJ2-7
CATGTGLSYEQYF
>TRBV7-6|.|14|TRBJ2-7
CASSYGGGSYEQYF
>TRBV5-1|few|15|TRBJ2-7
CASSLVGSGTYEQYF
>TRBV6-9|once|13|TRBJ2-7
CASSSTPAYEQYF
>TRBV7-2|.|15|TRBJ2-2
CASSTTPRAVGELFF
>TRBV7-9|.|12|TRBJ2-7
CASRSARGEQYF
>TRBV10-3|.|17|TRBJ2-1
CAIPYFSSGRSYNEQFF
>TRBV7-3|.|14|TRBJ1-1
CASSPGQTYTEAFF
>TRBV27|.|16|TRBJ2-1
CASSSDNPSSYNEQFF
>TRBV7-7|.|15|TRBJ2-2
CASSPGQANTGELFF
>TRBV11-3|.|17|TRBJ2-1
CASSPGGWREISDEQFF
>TRBV6-4|.|15|TRBJ1-2
CASSYATGTAGGYTF
>TRBV29-1|.|12|TRBJ1-3
CSIGGSGNTIYF
>TRBV11-2|.|16|TRBJ2-1
CASSPWTGRSYNEQFF
>TRBV4-1|.|17|TRBJ2-4
CASSQDGAGGFGDIQYF
>TRBV6-5|.|14|TRBJ1-1
CASSLSGTGLEAFF
>TRBV25-1|.|14|TRBJ1-2
CASSAGPGNYGYTF
>TRBV9|.|13|TRBJ2-1
CASSVVPRNEQFF
>TRBV5-1|.|16|TRBJ2-6
CASGMRGNSGANVLTF
>TRBV11-3|once|16|TRBJ2-3
CASSPGDRVYTDTQYF
>TRBV6-5|.|13|TRBJ2-7
CASSYSTSYEQYF